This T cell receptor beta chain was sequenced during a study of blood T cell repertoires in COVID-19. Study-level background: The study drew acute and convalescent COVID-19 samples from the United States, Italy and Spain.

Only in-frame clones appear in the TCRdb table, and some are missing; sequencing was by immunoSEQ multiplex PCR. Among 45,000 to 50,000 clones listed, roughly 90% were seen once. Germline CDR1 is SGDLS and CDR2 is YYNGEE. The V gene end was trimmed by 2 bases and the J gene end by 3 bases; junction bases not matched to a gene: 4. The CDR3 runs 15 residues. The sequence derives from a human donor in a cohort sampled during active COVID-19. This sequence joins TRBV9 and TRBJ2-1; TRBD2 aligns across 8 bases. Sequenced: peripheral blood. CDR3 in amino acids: CASSVGGDFYNEQFF. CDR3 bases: TGTGCCAGCAGCGTCGGGGGGGATTTCTACAATGAGCAGTTCTTC.